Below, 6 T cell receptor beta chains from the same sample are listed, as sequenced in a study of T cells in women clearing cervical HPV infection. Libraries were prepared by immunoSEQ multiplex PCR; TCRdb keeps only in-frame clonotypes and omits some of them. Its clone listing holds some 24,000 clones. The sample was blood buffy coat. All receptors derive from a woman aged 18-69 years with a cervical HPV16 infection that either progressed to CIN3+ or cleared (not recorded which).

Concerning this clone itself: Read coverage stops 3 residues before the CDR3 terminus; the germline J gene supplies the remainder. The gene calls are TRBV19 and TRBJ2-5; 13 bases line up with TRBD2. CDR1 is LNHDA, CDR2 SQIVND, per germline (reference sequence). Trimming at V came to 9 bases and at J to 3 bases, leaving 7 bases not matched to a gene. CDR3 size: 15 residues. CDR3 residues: CASFGGTSGEETQYF. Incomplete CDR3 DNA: TGTGCCAGCTTCGGCGGGACTAGCGGGGAAGAGACC. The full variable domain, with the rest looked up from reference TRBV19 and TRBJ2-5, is DGGITQSPKYLFRKEGQNVTLSCEQNLNHDAMYWYRQDPGQGLRLIYYSQIVNDFQKGDIAEGYSVSREKKESFPLTVTSAQKNPTAFYLCASFGGTSGEETQYFGPGTRLLVL.

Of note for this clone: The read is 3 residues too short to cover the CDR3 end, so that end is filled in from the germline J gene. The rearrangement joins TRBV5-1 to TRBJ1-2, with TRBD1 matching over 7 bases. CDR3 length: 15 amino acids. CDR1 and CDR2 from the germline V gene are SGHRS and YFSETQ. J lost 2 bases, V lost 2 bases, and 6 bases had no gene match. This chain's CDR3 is CASSFTGVGNYGYTF. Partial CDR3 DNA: TGCGCCAGCAGCTTTACAGGGGTGGGCAACTATGGC. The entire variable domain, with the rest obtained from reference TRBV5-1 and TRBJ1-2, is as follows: KAGVTQTPRYLIKTRGQQVTLSCSPISGHRSVSWYQQTPGQGLQFLFEYFSETQRNKGNFPGRFSGRQFSNSRSEMNVSTLELGDSALYLCASSFTGVGNYGYTFGSGTRLTVV.

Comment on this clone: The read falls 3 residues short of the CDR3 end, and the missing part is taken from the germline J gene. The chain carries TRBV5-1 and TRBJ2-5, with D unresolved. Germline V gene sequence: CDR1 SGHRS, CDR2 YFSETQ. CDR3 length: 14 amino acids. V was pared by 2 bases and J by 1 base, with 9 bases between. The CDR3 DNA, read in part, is TGCGCCAGCAGCTTAACGCGAAGCCAAGAGACC. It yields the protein CASSLTRSQET. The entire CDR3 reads CASSLTRSQETQYF.

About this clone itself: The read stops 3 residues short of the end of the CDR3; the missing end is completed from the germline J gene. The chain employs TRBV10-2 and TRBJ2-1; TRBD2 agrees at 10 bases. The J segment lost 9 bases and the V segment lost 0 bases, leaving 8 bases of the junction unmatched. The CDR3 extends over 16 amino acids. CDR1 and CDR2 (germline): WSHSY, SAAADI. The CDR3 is CASSESRRLAGVEQFF. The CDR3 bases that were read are TGCGCCAGCAGTGAGTCTCGGCGGCTAGCGGGGGTTGAG.

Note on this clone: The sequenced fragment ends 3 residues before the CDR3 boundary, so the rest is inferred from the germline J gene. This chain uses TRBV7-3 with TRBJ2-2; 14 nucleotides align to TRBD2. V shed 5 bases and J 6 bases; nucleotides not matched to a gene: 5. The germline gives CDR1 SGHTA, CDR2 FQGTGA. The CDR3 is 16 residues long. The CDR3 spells CASSNGLAGGAGELFF. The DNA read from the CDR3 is TGTGCCAGCAGCAACGGACTAGCGGGAGGAGCCGGGGAG.

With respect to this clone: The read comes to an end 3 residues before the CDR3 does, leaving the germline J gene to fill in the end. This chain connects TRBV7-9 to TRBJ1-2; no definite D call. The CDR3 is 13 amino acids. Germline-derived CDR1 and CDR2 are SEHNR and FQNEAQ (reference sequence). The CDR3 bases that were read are TGTGCCAGCATCCGAGGAAACTACAATGAC. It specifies CASIRGNYND. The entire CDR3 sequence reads CASIRGNYNDYTF. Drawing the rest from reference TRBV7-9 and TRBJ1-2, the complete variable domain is DTGVSQNPRHKITKRGQNVTFRCDPISEHNRLYWYRQTLGQGPEFLTYFQNEAQLEKSRLLSDRFSAERPKGSFSTLEIQRTEQGDSAMYLCASIRGNYNDYTFGSGTRLTVV.